This T cell receptor beta chain was profiled in a study of cytomegalovirus exposure and HLA in healthy donors. The overall study: The Caucasian-associated ancestry cluster held around four fifths of a few hundred genotyped donors. Study-wide results and caveats: TRBV6-2, TRBV6-3 and other indistinguishable V segments were excluded. Near-uniform donor sequencing depth was presumed by presence/absence analyses.

PCR was performed using 60 Vbeta and 13 Jbeta primers. Data came from immunoSEQ multiplex PCR; TCRdb stores just in-frame clones and leaves some out. Among about 82,000 clones, over 75% were seen once, and the ten largest hold around an eighth. Concerning this clone itself: Antigen unknown.

V was pared by 6 bases and J by 3 bases, with 5 bases of the junction left unmatched. Germline CDR1 and CDR2: SGHVS and FNYEAQ. This CDR3 spans 14 amino acids. Sequenced sample: PBMCs. The receptor was derived from a human donor in good health. The chain employs TRBV7-6 and TRBJ2-7; 10 bases map to TRBD1. The CDR3 spells CASSYGQGDYEQYF. Written as DNA, the CDR3 is TGTGCCAGCAGTTACGGACAGGGGGACTACGAGCAGTACTTC.